This T cell receptor beta chain was retrieved from a study of STAT5B mutations in CD4+ large granular lymphocyte leukemia. Overall study findings and caveats: Without HLA matching, higher CD4+ than CD8+ T-LGLL clonality could reflect small sample size.

Germline V lookup: CDR1 KGHSH, CDR2 LQKENI. CDR3 length: 15 residues. With 4 bases removed from V and 5 bases from J, the gap between germline ends came to 17 bases. Using immunoSEQ multiplex PCR, the repertoire was profiled, and TCRdb retains in-frame clones only, with some absent. The sample has tens of thousands of clones; less than 75% are singletons. In regard to this clone: Its antigen remains unknown.

The rearrangement uses TRBV18 and TRBJ1-1, with a tentative D call TRBD1 (6 bases). The TCR comes from a human donor in good health. Sample: CD4+ T cells from blood buffy coats. CDR3 in amino acids: CASSQGGRGLTEAFF. The CDR3 DNA sequence: TGTGCCAGCTCACAGGGGGGCAGAGGGTTGACTGAAGCTTTCTTT.